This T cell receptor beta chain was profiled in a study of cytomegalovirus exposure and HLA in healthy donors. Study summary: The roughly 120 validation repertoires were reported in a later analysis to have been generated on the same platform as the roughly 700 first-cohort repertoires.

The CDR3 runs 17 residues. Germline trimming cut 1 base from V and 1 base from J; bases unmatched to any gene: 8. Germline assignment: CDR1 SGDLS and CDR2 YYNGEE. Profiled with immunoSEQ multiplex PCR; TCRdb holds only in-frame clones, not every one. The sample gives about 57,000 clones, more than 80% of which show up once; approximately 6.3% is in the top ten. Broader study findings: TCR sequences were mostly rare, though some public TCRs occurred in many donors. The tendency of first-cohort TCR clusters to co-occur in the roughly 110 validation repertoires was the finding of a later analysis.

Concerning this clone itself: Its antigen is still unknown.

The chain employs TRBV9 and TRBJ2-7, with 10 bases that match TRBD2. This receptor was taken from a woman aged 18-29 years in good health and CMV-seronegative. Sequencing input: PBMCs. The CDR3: CASSVTTGLALSYEQYV. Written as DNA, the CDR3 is TGTGCCAGCAGCGTAACAACGGGACTAGCGCTATCCTACGAGCAGTACGTC.